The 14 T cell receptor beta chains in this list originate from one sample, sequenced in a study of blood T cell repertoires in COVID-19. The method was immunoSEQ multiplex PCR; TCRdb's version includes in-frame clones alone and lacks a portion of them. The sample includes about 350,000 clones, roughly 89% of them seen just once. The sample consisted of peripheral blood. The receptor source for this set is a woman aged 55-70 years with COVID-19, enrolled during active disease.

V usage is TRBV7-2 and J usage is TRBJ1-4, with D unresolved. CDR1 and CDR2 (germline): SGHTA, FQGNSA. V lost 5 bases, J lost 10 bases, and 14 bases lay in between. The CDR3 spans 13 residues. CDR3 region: CASSPREGGKLFF. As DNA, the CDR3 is TGTGCCAGCAGCCCTCGAGAGGGTGGAAAACTGTTTTTT.

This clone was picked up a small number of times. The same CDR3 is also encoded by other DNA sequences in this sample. CDR3 protein: CASSRDRGNQPQHF. The CDR3 bases are TGTGCCAGTAGTAGGGACAGGGGCAATCAGCCCCAGCATTTT. The chain carries TRBV19 and TRBJ1-5, with TRBD1 identical over 9 bases. The V and J ends lost 4 bases and 2 bases, in that order; junction bases with no gene match: 0. There are 14 residues in the CDR3. Per the germline V gene, CDR1 is LNHDA and CDR2 is SQIVND (reference sequence).

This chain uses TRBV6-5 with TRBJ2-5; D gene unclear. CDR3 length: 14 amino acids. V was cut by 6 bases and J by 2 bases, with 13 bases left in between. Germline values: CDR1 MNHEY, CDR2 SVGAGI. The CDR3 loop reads CASRATYSQETQYF. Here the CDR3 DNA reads TGTGCCAGCAGAGCCACCTATTCGCAAGAGACCCAGTACTTC.

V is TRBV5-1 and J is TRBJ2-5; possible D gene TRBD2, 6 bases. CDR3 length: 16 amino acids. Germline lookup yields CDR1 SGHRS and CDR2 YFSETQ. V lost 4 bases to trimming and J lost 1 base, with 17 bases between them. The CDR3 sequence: CASSRQGGGSQETQYF. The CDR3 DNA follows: TGCGCCAGCAGCCGGCAGGGAGGTGGGAGCCAAGAGACCCAGTACTTC.

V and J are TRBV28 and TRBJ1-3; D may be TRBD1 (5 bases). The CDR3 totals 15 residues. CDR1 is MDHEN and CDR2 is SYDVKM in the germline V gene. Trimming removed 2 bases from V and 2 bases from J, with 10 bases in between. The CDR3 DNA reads TGTGCCAGCAGTTTACTATCGGGGGCTGGAAACACCATATATTTT. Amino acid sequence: CASSLLSGAGNTIYF.

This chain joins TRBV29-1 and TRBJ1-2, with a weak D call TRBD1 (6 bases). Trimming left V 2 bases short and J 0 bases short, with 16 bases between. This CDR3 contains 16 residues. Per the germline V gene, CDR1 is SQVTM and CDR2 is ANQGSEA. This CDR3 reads CSVERLAGAANYGYTF. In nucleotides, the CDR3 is TGCAGCGTTGAACGCTTAGCAGGGGCAGCTAACTATGGCTACACCTTC.

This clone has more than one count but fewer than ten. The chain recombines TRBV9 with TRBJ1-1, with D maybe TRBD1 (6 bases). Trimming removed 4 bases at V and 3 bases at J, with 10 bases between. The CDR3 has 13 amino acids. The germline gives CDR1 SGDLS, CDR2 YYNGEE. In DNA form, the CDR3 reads TGTGCCAGCAGCACCCCAGGGGACACTGAAGCTTTCTTT. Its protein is CASSTPGDTEAFF.

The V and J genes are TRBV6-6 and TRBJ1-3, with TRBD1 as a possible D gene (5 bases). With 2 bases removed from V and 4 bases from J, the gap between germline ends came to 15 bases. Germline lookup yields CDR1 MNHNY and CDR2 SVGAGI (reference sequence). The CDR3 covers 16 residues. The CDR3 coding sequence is TGTGCCAGCAGTTACGGCCAGCCGGGGGAGGGAAACACCATATATTTT. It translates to CASSYGQPGEGNTIYF.

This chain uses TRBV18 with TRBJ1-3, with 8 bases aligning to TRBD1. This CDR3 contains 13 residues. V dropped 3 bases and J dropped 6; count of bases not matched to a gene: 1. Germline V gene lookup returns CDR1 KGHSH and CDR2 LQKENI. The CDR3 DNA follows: TGTGCCAGCTCACCGGGACAGGCAAACACCATATATTTT. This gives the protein CASSPGQANTIYF.

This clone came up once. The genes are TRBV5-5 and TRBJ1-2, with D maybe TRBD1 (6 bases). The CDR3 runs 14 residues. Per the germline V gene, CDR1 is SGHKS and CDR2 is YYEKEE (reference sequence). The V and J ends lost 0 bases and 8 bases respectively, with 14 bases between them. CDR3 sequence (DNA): TGTGCCAGCAGCTTGGGACAGGTTGTGGGGGGCTACACCTTC. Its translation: CASSLGQVVGGYTF. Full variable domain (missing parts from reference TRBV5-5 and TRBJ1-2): DAGVTQSPTHLIKTRGQQVTLRCSPISGHKSVSWYQQVLGQGPQFIFQYYEKEERGRGNFPDRFSARQFPNYSSELNVNALLLGDSALYLCASSLGQVVGGYTFGSGTRLTVV.

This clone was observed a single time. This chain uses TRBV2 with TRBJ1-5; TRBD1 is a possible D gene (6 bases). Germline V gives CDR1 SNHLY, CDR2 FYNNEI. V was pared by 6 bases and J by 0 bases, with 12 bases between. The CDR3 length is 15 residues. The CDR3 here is CASSPGQTSNQPQHF. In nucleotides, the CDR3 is TGTGCCAGCAGCCCGGGACAAACTAGCAATCAGCCCCAGCATTTT. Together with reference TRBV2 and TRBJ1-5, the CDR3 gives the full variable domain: EPEVTQTPSHQVTQMGQEVILRCVPISNHLYFYWYRQILGQKVEFLVSFYNNEISEKSEIFDDQFSVERPDGSNFTLKIRSTKLEDSAMYFCASSPGQTSNQPQHFGDGTRLSIL.

The CDR3 DNA reads as TGTGCCAGCTCACCGGGTCAGTCGGCGGGGCGGACCGGGGAGCTGTTTTTT. Translation: CASSPGQSAGRTGELFF. The chain couples TRBV18 to TRBJ2-2; possible D gene TRBD2, 6 bases. The V gene lost 3 bases and the J gene lost 5 bases, with 19 bases spanning the gap. Germline V gives CDR1 KGHSH, CDR2 LQKENI. This CDR3 is 17 amino acids long.

The CDR3 bases are TGTGCCAGCAGCGTAGGGGACACAGGGAGCAATCAGCCCCAGCATTTT. Translating it yields CASSVGDTGSNQPQHF. The chain combines TRBV9 with TRBJ1-5; possibly TRBD1 for D (6 bases). The CDR3 loop spans 16 amino acids. Germline V gene data show CDR1 as SGDLS and CDR2 as YYNGEE. Trimming pared 0 bases from V and 1 base from J, leaving 11 bases between.

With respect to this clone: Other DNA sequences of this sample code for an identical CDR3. The CDR3 DNA follows: TGTGCCAGCAGCTTAGCCCAGGGAAATTCACCCCTCCACTTT. It codes for CASSLAQGNSPLHF. The chain carries TRBV7-9 and TRBJ1-6, with D perhaps matching TRBD1 (5 bases). CDR1 and CDR2 from the germline V gene are SEHNR and FQNEAQ (reference sequence). The CDR3 runs 14 residues. V was cut by 0 bases and J by 7 bases, with 7 bases left in between. Supplemented by reference TRBV7-9 and TRBJ1-6, the full variable domain reads DTGVSQNPRHKITKRGQNVTFRCDPISEHNRLYWYRQTLGQGPEFLTYFQNEAQLEKSRLLSDRFSAERPKGSFSTLEIQRTEQGDSAMYLCASSLAQGNSPLHFGNGTRLTVT.